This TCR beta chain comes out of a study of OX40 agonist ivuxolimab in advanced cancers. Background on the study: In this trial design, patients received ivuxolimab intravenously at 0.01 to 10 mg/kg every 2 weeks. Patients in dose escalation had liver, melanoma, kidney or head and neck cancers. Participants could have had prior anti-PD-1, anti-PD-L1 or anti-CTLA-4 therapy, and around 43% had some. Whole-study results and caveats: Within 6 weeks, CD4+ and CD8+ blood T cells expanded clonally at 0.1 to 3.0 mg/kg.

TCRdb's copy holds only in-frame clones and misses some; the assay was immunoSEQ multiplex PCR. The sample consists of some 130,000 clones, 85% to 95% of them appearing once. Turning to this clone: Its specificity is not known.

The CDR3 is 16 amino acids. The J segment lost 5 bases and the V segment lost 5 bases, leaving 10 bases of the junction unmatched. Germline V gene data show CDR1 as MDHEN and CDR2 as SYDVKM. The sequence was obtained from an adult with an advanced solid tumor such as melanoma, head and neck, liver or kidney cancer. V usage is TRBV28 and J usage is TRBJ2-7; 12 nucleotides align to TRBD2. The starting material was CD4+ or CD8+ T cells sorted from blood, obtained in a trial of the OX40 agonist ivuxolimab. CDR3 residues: CASSAHTSGRTHEQYF. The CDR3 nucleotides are TGTGCCAGCAGTGCCCATACTAGCGGGAGGACCCACGAGCAGTACTTC.